A single sample is the source of the 24 T cell receptor beta chains below, sequenced in a study of low-dose radiotherapy and immunotherapy resistance in tumors. Alpha- and beta-chain coverage of first-strand cDNA came from TRAV- and TRBV-specific primers. TCRs were amplified for 15 to 25 PCR cycles with a constant-region primer and V-primer adapter. TCRdb re-called the reads through MiXCR, storing one row per CDR3 protein. The table includes more than 50,000 distinct CDR3 sequences, about 26% detected once. Sample time point: before trial treatment. The specimen was PBMCs, collected before treatment. The receptor set was obtained from a male donor with rectosigmoid adenocarcinoma.

This clonotype was detected ten times or more. This chain links TRBV4-1 with TRBJ2-1; the D gene is possibly TRBD1 (5 bases). The germline V and J ends were trimmed by 5 bases and 0 bases, with 11 bases remaining between them. CDR1 MGHRA and CDR2 YSYEKL come from the germline V gene. The CDR3 length is 15 residues. The CDR3 is CASSKGVTSYNEQFF. The CDR3 DNA sequence: TGCGCCAGCAGCAAAGGGGTGACCTCCTACAATGAGCAGTTCTTC.

Details on this clonotype: The DNA is omitted, as the CDR3 cannot be located on it reliably, and the CDR3 follows TCRdb's listing. The V and J genes are TRBV7-5 and TRBJ1-1; TRBD1, the table's D call, was not compared with the DNA. TRBV7-5 is a pseudogene segment. The CDR3 spans 18 residues, counting both ends. The CDR3 protein is CISVPAVGKQPGQGEAFF.

The rearrangement joins TRBV6-1 to TRBJ2-1, with D possibly matching TRBD1 (6 bases). The CDR3 runs 12 residues. With 5 bases removed from V and 7 bases from J, the gap between germline ends came to 9 bases. Germline V gives CDR1 MNHNS, CDR2 SASEGT. The CDR3: CASSTDRNEQFF. The CDR3 DNA reads TGTGCCAGCAGTACCGACAGGAATGAGCAGTTCTTC.

A word on this clonotype: A far larger clone is one nucleotide away, so this likely arose from a read error. DNA of the CDR3: TGCAGCGTTGAACGGCTAGCCGGAGTGAGTGAGCAGTACTTC. Translated, it gives CSVERLAGVSEQYF. The chain uses TRBV29-1 and TRBJ2-5; possibly TRBD2 for D (5 bases). The CDR3 sequence is 14 residues long. V shed 2 bases and J shed 11 bases, with 21 bases lying between them. CDR1 SQVTM and CDR2 ANQGSEA come from the germline V gene.

This clonotype was detected only a few times. The chain has TRBV18 and TRBJ2-1; 8 bases agree with TRBD1. The germline V gene has CDR1 KGHSH and CDR2 LQKENI. CDR3 length: 13 amino acids. Trimming took 3 bases from V and 6 from J; bases not matched to a gene: 1. The CDR3 coding sequence is TGTGCCAGCTCACCCGGGACAGGCAATGAGCAGTTCTTC. As protein: CASSPGTGNEQFF.

To note about this clonotype: A far larger clone is one nucleotide away, so this likely arose from a read error. J is TRBJ2-5 and V is TRBV28, with 10 bases that match TRBD1. The CDR3 length is 15 residues. Per germline, CDR1 MDHEN and CDR2 SYDVKM. The junction had 10 bases not matched to a gene; V was cut back by 7 bases and J by 5 bases. The CDR3 loop is CASTQGQGDWETQYF. In DNA form, the CDR3 reads TGTGCCAGCACCCAAGGACAGGGGGATTGGGAGACCCAGTACTTC.

Comments on this clonotype: The conserved phenylalanine or tryptophan normally closing the CDR3 is absent here, so this likely arose from a read error. The DNA is left out, because the CDR3 cannot be placed on it with certainty; the CDR3 is given as TCRdb lists it. The chain couples TRBV28 to TRBJ2-1; the table gives TRBD1 as D, unverified against the DNA. Germline values: CDR1 MDHEN, CDR2 SYDVKM. Both ends counted, the CDR3 spans 8 residues. The CDR3 region is CASSGRGV.

In its sample, this clonotype was seen many times. The rearrangement links TRBV4-1 to TRBJ2-2; D gene unclear. The V gene's germline CDR1 is MGHRA and CDR2 YSYEKL. This CDR3 is built from 14 residues. The V and J ends lost 2 bases and 1 base respectively, with 5 bases between them. The CDR3 DNA reads as TGCGCCAGCAGCCAAATCAGGAACACCGGGGAGCTGTTTTTT. The encoded protein is CASSQIRNTGELFF.

This clonotype was detected only a few times. A much bigger clone sits one base away, suggesting this may be a read error. The V gene is TRBV20-1, the J gene TRBJ2-1; no clear D gene. CDR3 length: 10 amino acids. The germline CDR1 and CDR2 sequences are DFQATT and SNEGSKA (reference sequence). V was cut by 2 bases and J by 11 bases, with 7 bases left in between. DNA for the CDR3: TGCAGTGCTAGAAATAATAAGCAGTTCTTC. The encoded protein is CSARNNKQFF.

This clonotype was counted many times. The J gene is TRBJ2-2, the V gene TRBV4-3; TRBD2 aligns across 10 bases. CDR3 length: 16 residues. V lost 2 bases, J lost 5 bases, and 5 bases stayed unmatched. The germline gives CDR1 LGHNA, CDR2 YSLEER. CDR3 in DNA: TGCGCCAGCAGCCAATCTGAGCGGGGGGGGACCGGGGAGCTGTTTTTT. Translated: CASSQSERGGTGELFF.

This clonotype showed up many times. V gene TRBV7-8 combines with J gene TRBJ2-1, with D uncertain. This CDR3 has 16 residues. Deletions cut 5 bases from V and 1 base from J, with 15 bases between. Germline V CDR1 and CDR2: SGHVS, FQNEAQ. The CDR3 spells CASSRRQTKSYNEQFF. DNA for the CDR3: TGTGCCAGCAGCCGCCGTCAGACGAAGTCCTACAATGAGCAGTTCTTC.

The chain recombines TRBV9 with TRBJ2-3; D ambiguous. Germline assignment: CDR1 SGDLS and CDR2 YYNGEE. The V and J ends lost 0 bases and 6 bases respectively, with 8 bases between them. The CDR3 covers 13 residues. CDR3 sequence: CASSVGALDTQYF. For the CDR3, the DNA is TGTGCCAGCAGCGTAGGGGCGTTGGATACGCAGTATTTT.

Many counts were recorded for this clonotype. The gene calls are TRBV19 and TRBJ1-1; D uncertain. The CDR3 has 11 residues. Germline V gene data show CDR1 as LNHDA and CDR2 as SQIVND (reference sequence). The V end lost 4 bases, the J end lost 4 bases, and 4 bases lay between the germline ends. The CDR3, as DNA: TGTGCCAGTAGTAGGGGCACTGAAGCTTTCTTT. Its translation is CASSRGTEAFF.

This clonotype was counted ten times or more. The chain joins TRBV24-1 to TRBJ1-2, with TRBD1 identical over 9 bases. The CDR3 runs to 15 residues. Trimming removed 2 bases from V and 7 bases from J; junction bases left unmatched: 7. Germline V gene data show CDR1 as KGHDR and CDR2 as SFDVKD. The CDR3 region is CATSDSGTGKVGYTF. DNA for the CDR3: TGTGCCACCAGTGATTCCGGGACAGGGAAGGTTGGCTACACCTTC.

The chain carries TRBV12-3 or TRBV12-4 and TRBJ2-7; either TRBD1 or TRBD2 may supply D (5 bases each). The CDR3 is 13 amino acids. Trimming removed 6 bases from V and 6 bases from J, with 15 bases in between. The CDR3: CASSRGQAREQYF. The CDR3 nucleotides are TGTGCCAGCAGCCGGGGCCAAGCACGCGAGCAGTACTTC.

A few counts support this clonotype. The chain is built from TRBV7-8 and TRBJ1-4; 8 bases align to TRBD1. Germline V gene data show CDR1 as SGHVS and CDR2 as FQNEAQ. This CDR3 region has 18 residues. The V and J ends lost 5 bases and 0 bases, in that order; junction bases with no gene match: 11. In DNA, the CDR3 is TGTGCCAGCAGCCCATTCACGGGACAGGCATCAACTAATGAAAAACTGTTTTTT. It translates to CASSPFTGQASTNEKLFF.

This clonotype was counted at least ten times. The V call is TRBV7-2, the J call TRBJ1-1, with D unresolved. The ends were cut back, 2 bases at V and 5 bases at J, with 9 bases in the middle. This CDR3 comprises 13 residues. Germline lookup yields CDR1 SGHTA and CDR2 FQGNSA. The CDR3 sequence is CASSLSLETEAFF. CDR3 nucleotide sequence: TGTGCCAGCAGCTTAAGTCTGGAGACTGAAGCTTTCTTT.

This clonotype counts as medium-sized. This chain joins TRBV28 and TRBJ2-2, with D perhaps matching TRBD1 (5 bases). The length of the CDR3 is 15 residues. Germline CDR1 MDHEN, CDR2 SYDVKM. V was pared by 5 bases and J by 6 bases, with 16 bases between. Here the CDR3 reads CASSVKWGASGELFF. The CDR3, as DNA: TGTGCCAGCAGTGTAAAGTGGGGCGCTTCCGGGGAGCTGTTTTTT.

V usage is TRBV11-2 and J usage is TRBJ2-7; the D gene is possibly TRBD1 (6 bases). Germline lookup yields CDR1 SGHAT and CDR2 FQNNGV. There are 15 residues in the CDR3. Between the trimmed V and J ends, which lost 2 bases and 3 bases, there was a span of 14 bases. CDR3 region: CASSLYRDTLYEQYF. CDR3 nucleotides: TGTGCCAGCAGCTTATACCGGGACACACTCTACGAGCAGTACTTC.

This clonotype was seen many times. J is TRBJ2-6 and V is TRBV28; possibly TRBD2 for D (6 bases). Germline V gene sequence: CDR1 MDHEN, CDR2 SYDVKM. The length of the CDR3 is 17 residues. Trimming removed 6 bases at V and 2 bases at J, with 17 bases between. The CDR3 DNA follows: TGTGCCAGCAGCACCGAACGAGGAGGGACTGGGGCCAACGTCCTGACTTTC. Residues: CASSTERGGTGANVLTF.

V gene TRBV4-3 combines with J gene TRBJ1-2; D unclear. Deletions cut 0 bases from V and 2 bases from J, with 7 bases between. Germline V CDR1 and CDR2: LGHNA, YSLEER. The CDR3 totals 14 residues. For the CDR3, the DNA is TGCGCCAGCAGCCAAGATCTGGGGAACTATGGCTACACCTTC. Translated: CASSQDLGNYGYTF.

This clonotype occurred a few times. The genes are TRBV5-4 and TRBJ2-2, with 11 nucleotides matching TRBD2. V shed 5 bases and J 4 bases; nucleotides not matched to a gene: 4. CDR3 length equals 15 residues. The germline V gene encodes CDR1 SGHNT and CDR2 YYREEE (reference sequence). In DNA form, the CDR3 reads TGTGCCAGCAGTCCGGGACTAGCGGTCACCGGGGAGCTGTTTTTT. Translating gives CASSPGLAVTGELFF.

At least ten counts were recorded for this clonotype. V usage is TRBV5-5 and J usage is TRBJ1-2, with TRBD1 identical over 9 bases. Trimming cost V 3 bases and J 2 bases; bases outside gene matches: 11. Germline V gives CDR1 SGHKS, CDR2 YYEKEE (reference sequence). This CDR3 has 17 amino acids. The CDR3 loop reads CASSSRTGATVNYGYTF. Written as DNA, the CDR3 is TGTGCCAGCAGCTCCCGGACAGGGGCAACTGTAAACTATGGCTACACCTTC. The full variable domain, rest sourced from reference TRBV5-5 and TRBJ1-2, is DAGVTQSPTHLIKTRGQQVTLRCSPISGHKSVSWYQQVLGQGPQFIFQYYEKEERGRGNFPDRFSARQFPNYSSELNVNALLLGDSALYLCASSSRTGATVNYGYTFGSGTRLTVV.

This clonotype was seen repeatedly, ten times or more. The J gene is TRBJ2-3, the V gene TRBV27; 7 bases agree with TRBD2. The CDR3 runs to 14 residues. Trimming at V came to 5 bases and at J to 2 bases, leaving 4 bases not matched to a gene. Germline V lookup: CDR1 MNHEY, CDR2 SMNVEV (reference sequence). The CDR3 sequence: CASSLADFTDTQYF. The CDR3 DNA sequence: TGTGCCAGCAGTCTAGCGGACTTCACAGATACGCAGTATTTT.